This TCR beta chain appears in the sequencing data of a study of identifying expanded T cells in peripheral blood. During the collection period, no donor immune events like infections were recorded. The data were produced by immunoSEQ multiplex PCR, yet TCRdb's version contains in-frame clones alone and is incomplete. The top ten hold roughly 15% of the sample, which has roughly 100,000 clones, roughly 87% seen once. The CDR3 spans 15 residues. Germline V gives CDR1 MNHEY, CDR2 SMNVEV (reference sequence). Losses at the gene ends were 4 bases for V and 3 bases for J; bases not matched to a gene: 8. As concerns this clone: Its specificity is unknown.

Study results and caveats: Over about two and four weeks, about 15 and 19 clones changed, versus approximately 1.1 between replicates. Variance in clone template counts between approximately 2-week samples significantly increased with total template count across all healthy donors.

The genes are TRBV27 and TRBJ2-5; 7 bases are a match to TRBD1. The sequence derives from a person between 18 and 70 years old in good health. Sequencing input: blood. The CDR3 spells CASSSEGTEEETQYF. As DNA, the CDR3 is TGTGCCAGCAGTTCAGAAGGGACAGAAGAAGAGACCCAGTACTTC.